These T cell receptor beta chains were read from a single sample in a study of T cell responses to AZD1222 COVID-19 vaccine. TCRdb's table, derived via immunoSEQ multiplex PCR, lists solely in-frame clones and lacks some. The sample holds some 130,000 clones, 91% seen once. The sample was peripheral blood, taken on day 0 of AZD1222 vaccination. All receptors come from an adult in good health. Both conserved end residues are part of each CDR3. Fields, in order: CDR3 length, J gene, V gene, CDR3 protein.

13 | TRBJ2-5 | TRBV2 | CARTSGSWETQYF
10 | TRBJ1-2 | TRBV29-1 | CSVTGDGYTF
17 | TRBJ2-7 | TRBV7-3 | CASSLGTSGRAPYEQYF
14 | TRBJ1-2 | TRBV12-2 | CASRRGTGHGGYTF
14 | TRBJ1-1 | TRBV19 | CASSITTGNTEAFF
15 | TRBJ2-2 | TRBV4-3 | CASSQESGSTGELFF
13 | TRBJ2-5 | TRBV5-1 | CASSPGVQETQYF
13 | TRBJ2-7 | TRBV6-5 | CASSRAELYEQYF
13 | TRBJ1-2 | TRBV19 | CASSDRAPVGYTF
16 | TRBJ2-1 | TRBV6-5 | CASSYPLGTGVNEQFF
14 | TRBJ1-1 | TRBV19 | CASKSLGGLTEAFF
15 | TRBJ2-4 | TRBV4-2 | CASSQGERAKNIQYF
15 | TRBJ2-2 | TRBV2 | CASTRDRGRAGELFF
17 | TRBJ2-7 | TRBV30 | CAWDSSGSYTGPYEQYF
15 | TRBJ1-1 | TRBV7-2 | CASSLFRVMNTEAFF
16 | TRBJ1-1 | TRBV7-9 | CASSLSEASMNTEAFF
11 | TRBJ1-1 | TRBV24-1 | CATSDGTKAFF
15 | TRBJ1-5 | TRBV27 | CASSFGLDGNQPQHF
14 | TRBJ2-7 | TRBV2 | CASSVEASSYEQYF
14 | TRBJ2-2 | TRBV4-2 | CASSRGLYTGELFF
15 | TRBJ2-1 | TRBV12-2 | CASRLVADYIDEQFF
14 | TRBJ2-7 | TRBV9 | CASSVGNSDYEQYF
15 | TRBJ1-1 | TRBV9 | CASSARLGGNTEAFF
15 | TRBJ2-1 | TRBV4-3 | CASSLTPRGYDEQFF
14 | TRBJ1-5 | TRBV7-8 | CASSPTPDGPHQHF
15 | TRBJ1-5 | TRBV5-5 | CASSFFGDSNQPQHF
11 | TRBJ2-5 | TRBV20-1 | CSAQGIETQYF
15 | TRBJ1-1 | TRBV18 | CASSRQGAPNTEAFF
13 | TRBJ2-7 | TRBV7-9 | CASSLSGSHEQYF
13 | TRBJ1-1 | TRBV19 | CASSISGPSEAFF
14 | TRBJ1-5 | TRBV19 | CASSYLGGYQPQHF
15 | TRBJ2-1 | TRBV5-8 | CASTQGVAVYNEQFF